These 23 T cell receptor beta chains were all obtained from the same sample, sequenced in a study of T cell changes during pregnancy in multiple sclerosis. Some clones are missing from TCRdb's copy, which holds only in-frame ones; the method was immunoSEQ multiplex PCR. This table holds more than 80,000 clones, about 90% found once. Specimen: peripheral blood, collected before pregnancy. The receptors were gathered from a female donor with multiple sclerosis, enrolled in a pregnancy study.

J is TRBJ2-1 and V is TRBV28; TRBD2 matches at 15 bases. Germline V gene sequence: CDR1 MDHEN, CDR2 SYDVKM. The CDR3 spans 18 residues. V gave up 3 bases and J gave up 6 bases; unmatched junction bases: 9. As DNA, the CDR3 is TGTGCCAGCAGTTTTTGGTTGGGACTAGCGGGAGGCTCCAATGAGCAGTTCTTC. Its protein is CASSFWLGLAGGSNEQFF.

The J gene is TRBJ1-6, the V gene TRBV6-1, with 8 bases lining up with TRBD1. J gave up 5 bases and V 10 bases, and 4 bases lay outside the gene matches. This CDR3 is built from 13 residues. Germline V gene lookup returns CDR1 MNHNS and CDR2 SASEGT. The CDR3 loop reads CANQDRDNSPLHF. The CDR3 DNA is TGTGCCAACCAGGACAGGGATAATTCACCCCTCCACTTT.

Only a few counts were recorded for this clone. The chain has TRBV27 and TRBJ1-5, with 7 bases lining up with TRBD1. CDR3 length: 16 residues. CDR1 MNHEY and CDR2 SMNVEV come from the germline V gene (reference sequence). Losses at the gene ends were 6 bases for V and 2 bases for J; bases not matched to a gene: 10. Here the CDR3 DNA reads TGTGCCAGCAGGGAAATCTCAGGGGGACGCAATCAGCCCCAGCATTTT. This encodes CASREISGGRNQPQHF.

The chain recombines TRBV29-1 with TRBJ1-2, with a tentative D call TRBD1 (5 bases). Germline values: CDR1 SQVTM, CDR2 ANQGSEA. Deletions cut 3 bases from V and 8 bases from J, with 19 bases between. This CDR3 contains 14 residues. The CDR3: CSVEGRVNGWGYTF. The CDR3 DNA follows: TGCAGCGTTGAGGGCAGGGTAAACGGATGGGGCTACACCTTC.

The chain recombines TRBV7-2 with TRBJ2-7, with D unclear. The V end lost 1 base, the J end lost 4 bases, and 14 bases lay between the germline ends. There are 15 residues in the CDR3. Looked up from germline, CDR1 is SGHTA and CDR2 is FQGNSA. The CDR3 DNA reads as TGTGCCAGCAGCTTAGTTCCGGGTCCCCTTTACGAGCAGTACTTC. It encodes CASSLVPGPLYEQYF. Full variable domain (outside the CDR3, taken from reference TRBV7-2 and TRBJ2-7): GAGVSQSPSNKVTEKGKDVELRCDPISGHTALYWYRQSLGQGLEFLIYFQGNSAPDKSGLPSDRFSAERTGGSVSTLTIQRTQQEDSAVYLCASSLVPGPLYEQYFGPGTRLTVT.

Points on this clone: Relative to the germline gene, one junction end is altered; a read error may explain this. The gene calls are TRBV5-4 and TRBJ2-7, with a tentative D call TRBD1 (5 bases). The germline V gene has CDR1 SGHNT and CDR2 YYREEE (reference sequence). There are 14 residues in the CDR3. CDR3 sequence reads: CASSQFKTAYEQYF. Written as DNA, the CDR3 is TGCGCCAGCAGCCAATTTAAGACAGCCTACGAGCAGTACTTC.

The chain employs TRBV2 and TRBJ1-1; 7 nucleotides agree with TRBD1. Germline V gives CDR1 SNHLY, CDR2 FYNNEI. The CDR3 loop spans 13 amino acids. The J segment lost 5 bases and the V segment lost 4 bases, leaving 4 bases of the junction unmatched. CDR3: CASSGDSLTEAFF. For the CDR3, the DNA is TGTGCCAGCAGTGGGGACAGTTTGACTGAAGCTTTCTTT.

The genes are TRBV29-1 and TRBJ1-2; D ambiguous. Germline CDR1 SQVTM, CDR2 ANQGSEA. Trimming cost V 4 bases and J 0 bases, with 9 bases left between them. The CDR3 has 13 amino acids. CDR3 amino acids: CSVAGIANYGYTF. As DNA, the CDR3 is TGCAGCGTTGCGGGTATAGCTAACTATGGCTACACCTTC.

The chain combines TRBV6-6 with TRBJ2-7; the D gene is possibly TRBD2 (6 bases). V was shortened by 6 bases and J by 2 bases, with 17 bases between the two germline ends. This CDR3 contains 15 residues. Germline-derived CDR1 and CDR2 are MNHNY and SVGAGI (reference sequence). The CDR3 sequence: CASRDAEGGAYEQYF. The CDR3 coding sequence is TGTGCCAGCAGGGATGCCGAGGGAGGAGCCTACGAGCAGTACTTC.

The J gene is TRBJ2-7, the V gene TRBV18; TRBD2 matches 7 bases. CDR3 length: 13 residues. The germline V gene has CDR1 KGHSH and CDR2 LQKENI. After removal of 3 bases from V and 4 bases from J, the junction contained 3 bases not matched to a gene. The CDR3 here is CASSPVGGYEQYF. For the CDR3, the DNA is TGTGCCAGCTCACCGGTCGGGGGGTACGAGCAGTACTTC.

The sample holds a few counts of this clone. This rearrangement joins TRBV11-1 to TRBJ1-6; D gene unclear. The length of the CDR3 is 12 residues. Germline loops: CDR1 SGHAT, CDR2 FQDESV (reference sequence). The V gene lost 1 base and the J gene lost 9 bases, with 4 bases spanning the gap. The CDR3 spells CASSLGGSPLHF. The CDR3 bases are TGTGCCAGCAGCTTAGGAGGTTCACCCCTCCACTTT.

The genes are TRBV4-3 and TRBJ1-2, with D hard to call. Germline V gives CDR1 LGHNA, CDR2 YSLEER. This CDR3 comprises 12 residues. Trimming stripped 0 bases from V and 9 bases from J, with 8 bases between. CDR3 nucleotide sequence: TGCGCCAGCAGCCAAGATAGTGTGCGCTACACCTTC. This gives the protein CASSQDSVRYTF.

The genes are TRBV9 and TRBJ1-6; the D is unclear. CDR3 length: 15 residues. V gave up 4 bases and J gave up 6 bases, with 14 bases separating them. CDR1 is SGDLS and CDR2 is YYNGEE in the germline V gene. As DNA, the CDR3 is TGTGCCAGCAGCCCACGGACTGATCTTAATTCACCCCTCCACTTT. It is translated as CASSPRTDLNSPLHF.

This chain links TRBV7-2 with TRBJ1-4, with D possibly matching TRBD1 (6 bases). Trimming left V 6 bases short and J 0 bases short, with 11 bases between. The CDR3 has 15 amino acids. The germline V gene has CDR1 SGHTA and CDR2 FQGNSA. The CDR3 DNA follows: TGTGCCAGCAGTCTTACAGGGCCAACTAATGAAAAACTGTTTTTT. This translates into CASSLTGPTNEKLFF.

The chain recombines TRBV5-4 with TRBJ2-5; 9 bases are a match to TRBD1. V gave up 4 bases and J gave up 4 bases; unmatched junction bases: 5. The germline V gene has CDR1 SGHNT and CDR2 YYREEE (reference sequence). This CDR3 has 14 amino acids. The CDR3 region is CASSAGQGRETQYF. CDR3 bases: TGTGCCAGCAGCGCCGGACAGGGGAGAGAGACCCAGTACTTC.

The V and J genes are TRBV7-6 and TRBJ2-3, with 12 bases fitting TRBD2. Trimming took 2 bases from V and 5 from J; bases not matched to a gene: 5. CDR1 is SGHVS and CDR2 is FNYEAQ in the germline V gene. CDR3 length: 16 amino acids. CDR3 in DNA: TGTGCCAGCAGCTTATCTAGCGGGGGGGTGGGAGATACGCAGTATTTT. Translation gives CASSLSSGGVGDTQYF.

This chain links TRBV5-1 with TRBJ2-7; 10 bases agree with TRBD2. The germline V gene has CDR1 SGHRS and CDR2 YFSETQ. V was pared by 5 bases and J by 6 bases, with 5 bases of the junction left unmatched. This CDR3 region has 13 residues. The CDR3 sequence is CASRLAGGGEQYF. The CDR3 region has the DNA TGCGCCAGCAGGTTAGCGGGGGGTGGCGAGCAGTACTTC.

The chain links TRBV7-2 to TRBJ2-1; perhaps TRBD2 as D (6 bases). The V and J ends lost 0 bases and 0 bases respectively, with 15 bases between them. Germline CDR1 is SGHTA and CDR2 is FQGNSA. CDR3 length: 18 residues. CDR3 sequence (DNA): TGTGCCAGCAGCTTAGCTGGTGCTAGCGCGAGCTCCTACAATGAGCAGTTCTTC. Translation: CASSLAGASASSYNEQFF.

This chain uses TRBV29-1 with TRBJ2-5, with D possibly TRBD2 on 6 matching bases. The germline V gene has CDR1 SQVTM and CDR2 ANQGSEA. V shed 5 bases and J shed 4 bases, with 11 bases lying between them. CDR3 length: 12 residues. The CDR3 DNA reads TGCAGCGTTATTGTCGGGGGAGAGACCCAGTACTTC. Amino acids: CSVIVGGETQYF.

The V call is TRBV5-3, the J call TRBJ1-4, with unresolved D. TRBV5-3 is noted as an ORF with a role that remains uncertain. The CDR3 runs 16 residues. Deletions cut 4 bases from V and 1 base from J, with 14 bases between. Written as DNA, the CDR3 is TGTGCCAGAAGCCGTACGGGTCGGATAACTAATGAAAAACTGTTTTTT. Protein product: CARSRTGRITNEKLFF.

V is TRBV27 and J is TRBJ1-2, with D possibly TRBD1 on 5 matching bases. V was clipped by 5 bases and J by 4 bases, with 14 bases between them. CDR3 size: 14 residues. Looked up from germline, CDR1 is MNHEY and CDR2 is SMNVEV (reference sequence). CDR3 sequence (DNA): TGTGCCAGCAGTAGGGGCGCGTCAGCCTATGGCTACACCTTC. Translated: CASSRGASAYGYTF.

This clone has only a few counts. This chain connects TRBV4-1 to TRBJ1-1; TRBD1 is a possible D gene (6 bases). The CDR3 is 13 residues long. Germline lookup yields CDR1 MGHRA and CDR2 YSYEKL. Trimming took off 4 bases at V and 7 bases at J, with 13 bases between the two ends. The CDR3 spells CASSLTGQIEAFF. The CDR3 DNA reads as TGCGCCAGCAGCCTGACAGGACAAATTGAAGCTTTCTTT.

About this clone: Distinct nucleotide sequences in the sample also encode this CDR3. The rearrangement uses TRBV20-1 and TRBJ2-3; the D is unclear. This CDR3 comprises 10 residues. The V end was cut by 3 bases, the J end by 6 bases, with 4 bases between. Per the germline V gene, CDR1 is DFQATT and CDR2 is SNEGSKA (reference sequence). CDR3 protein: CSASLDTQYF. The CDR3 DNA reads TGCAGTGCTAGCCTGGATACGCAGTATTTT.